This entry lists 10 T cell receptor beta chains sequenced from one sample in a study of human T cells and chemical hapten exposure (dated by TCRdb to the early 2020s). Receptor amplification or capture employed RACE. Sequencing was performed on a NextSeq 500. TCRdb reanalyzed the raw reads on its own, using fastp at Q25 for trimming and MiXCR for clone calling, and kept in-frame beta chains. Merged by CDR3 protein, the rows form single entries marked with the most common genes and DNA. A total of some 150,000 distinct CDR3 sequences appear in this sample, approximately 12% of them only once. In total, the top ten clones hold 1.2% to 1.5% of the sample. The label giving this sample's time point can be read as: patch test 2, 6 weeks after DPC sensitization. The sample's treatment or condition label, in plain terms: therapeutic diphenylcyclopropenone sensitization with weekly scalp DPC. Sequencing was performed on whole blood, taken in connection with sensitization to the hapten diphenylcyclopropenone (DPC). These TCRs come from a woman in her 50s with alopecia areata. Some clones in this sample may be carry-over from other donors' samples.

Regarding this clonotype: A much larger clone lies a single base off, so this may be a read error. The CDR3 carries no conserved terminal phenylalanine or tryptophan, so it likely arises from a read error. The chain is built from TRBV11-2 and TRBJ2-1, with no clear D. Trimming removed 1 base at V and 9 bases at J, with 4 bases between. Germline CDR1 is SGHAT and CDR2 is FQNNGV. The CDR3 runs 11 residues. CDR3 amino acids: CASSLATEQFL. The CDR3 DNA follows: TGTGCCAGCAGCTTAGCTACTGAGCAGTTCTTA.

This clonotype was counted a few times. This sequence joins TRBV3-1 and TRBJ1-2, with D uncertain. The CDR3 length is 14 residues. The V and J ends lost 0 bases and 1 base respectively, with 6 bases between them. Per the germline V gene, CDR1 is LGHDT and CDR2 is YNNKEL (reference sequence). CDR3 loop: CASSQDRFNYGYTF. CDR3 nucleotide sequence: TGTGCCAGCAGCCAAGACAGGTTTAACTATGGCTACACCTTC.

This clonotype was observed many times. The chain joins TRBV10-3 to TRBJ1-2, with TRBD1 matching over 7 bases. Losses at the gene ends were 5 bases for V and 8 bases for J; bases not matched to a gene: 8. CDR1 and CDR2 from the germline V gene are ENHRY and SYGVKD. The CDR3 runs to 13 residues. CDR3 nucleotide sequence: TGTGCCATCAGTTTTTTAGACAGGGACGGCTACACCTTC. Protein sequence: CAISFLDRDGYTF.

This clonotype has ten or more counts. The chain employs TRBV19 and TRBJ1-4; unclear D gene. CDR1 LNHDA and CDR2 SQIVND come from the germline V gene (reference sequence). V was shortened by 10 bases and J by 0 bases, with 12 bases between the two germline ends. The CDR3 runs 14 residues. The CDR3 sequence: CATGRIATNEKLFF. CDR3 DNA: TGTGCCACCGGACGGATAGCAACTAATGAAAAACTGTTTTTT.

In its sample, this clonotype was seen many times. V usage is TRBV18 and J usage is TRBJ1-1, with 7 bases identical to TRBD1. Germline V CDR1 and CDR2: KGHSH, LQKENI. CDR3 length: 15 amino acids. Trimming removed 6 bases from V and 3 bases from J; junction bases left unmatched: 10. In DNA form, the CDR3 reads TGTGCCAGCTCCCTTACAGGGGCCCAGGACACTGAAGCTTTCTTT. Amino acids: CASSLTGAQDTEAFF.

At least ten counts were recorded for this clonotype. V gene TRBV27 combines with J gene TRBJ2-7; tentative D call: TRBD2 (6 bases). Germline V gene data show CDR1 as MNHEY and CDR2 as SMNVEV (reference sequence). The CDR3 loop spans 15 amino acids. The V and J ends lost 3 bases and 2 bases respectively, with 14 bases between them. The CDR3 DNA is TGTGCCAGCAGTTTCACAGTGGGACTGACCTACGAGCAGTACTTC. This gives the protein CASSFTVGLTYEQYF.

Ten or more counts support this clonotype. This rearrangement joins TRBV5-1 to TRBJ1-1; 7 bases are a match to TRBD1. Per the germline V gene, CDR1 is SGHRS and CDR2 is YFSETQ. The CDR3 length is 16 residues. Trimming took 0 bases from V and 1 from J; bases not matched to a gene: 6. The CDR3 bases are TGCGCCAGCAGCTTGGCCGGGGACAGATGGAACACTGAAGCTTTCTTT. This gives the protein CASSLAGDRWNTEAFF.

This clonotype was seen ten or more times. This rearrangement joins TRBV5-4 to TRBJ1-1; the D is unclear. CDR3 size: 13 residues. The ends were cut back, 3 bases at V and 1 base at J, with 7 bases in the middle. CDR1 SGHNT and CDR2 YYREEE come from the germline V gene (reference sequence). As DNA, the CDR3 is TGTGCCAGCAGCTCGACCCAGAACACTGAAGCTTTCTTT. Translating it yields CASSSTQNTEAFF.

This clonotype occurred many times. V and J are TRBV12-3 or TRBV12-4 and TRBJ1-1; D is perhaps TRBD1 (6 bases). V was trimmed by 2 bases and J by 4 bases, leaving 14 bases between them. This CDR3 has 15 amino acids. The CDR3 region is CASSLLGALGTEAFF. CDR3 nucleotide sequence: TGTGCCAGCAGTTTATTGGGGGCCTTGGGCACTGAAGCTTTCTTT.

The chain couples TRBV3-2 to TRBJ2-1; TRBD2 was called by the table and not checked on the DNA. TRBV3-2 is given as a pseudogene. CDR3 length equals 11 residues. This chain's CDR3 is CASSQTSGQFF. CDR3 sequence (DNA): TGTGCCAGCAGCCAGACTAGCGGGCAGTTCTTC.